What follows describes a single T cell receptor (beta chain). What it binds is not known. TCRdb keeps only in-frame clones here, not all; method: immunoSEQ multiplex PCR. The sample includes around 9,100 clones, roughly 98% of them seen just once. Cells defined as naive were viable CD3+CD4+ or CD3+CD8+ and CCR7+CD45RA+CD45RO-CD95-CD27+CD28+. Peripheral blood was collected from the related graft donor on the marrow donation day. This CDR3 is 20 amino acids long. V lost 1 base, J lost 3 bases, and 15 bases stayed unmatched. The germline CDR1 and CDR2 sequences are SGHRS and YFSETQ. This record comes from a study of T cells after posttransplantation cyclophosphamide. The study, taken as a whole, reports: Recipient CMV seropositivity and CMV reactivation strongly tracked TRB clonality. Later post-transplant blood repertoires were often dominated by donor CD8+ memory clones. Skin or GI-infiltrating T cells shared few TRB sequences with blood.

The receptor was isolated from a woman aged 60-75 years in good health, CMV-negative, and a related stem cell transplant donor. Sequenced: naive CD4+ T cells sorted from PBMCs. The chain joins TRBV5-1 to TRBJ2-1, with 11 bases fitting TRBD1. The CDR3, as DNA: TGCGCCAGCAGCTTGCCACCGGTGGGACAGGGGGGCAAACTCTACAATGAGCAGTTCTTC. Encoded protein: CASSLPPVGQGGKLYNEQFF.